These 3 T cell receptor beta chains came from one sample sequenced in a study of control samples from healthy donors and cancer patients. Produced via immunoSEQ multiplex PCR; TCRdb's table is partial and in-frame only. The repertoire includes approximately 49,000 clones, just over 85% of them detected once, and about 2.6% sits in the top ten. The specimen was PBMCs. The receptors stem from a woman between 45 and 65 years old with lung cancer.

This clone qualifies as medium-sized. The rearrangement uses TRBV9 and TRBJ2-7; D uncertain. V was cut by 0 bases and J by 0 bases, with 4 bases left in between. Germline lookup yields CDR1 SGDLS and CDR2 YYNGEE. The CDR3 spans 13 residues. CDR3 protein: CASSVGPSYEQYF. In nucleotides, the CDR3 is TGTGCCAGCAGCGTAGGCCCCTCCTACGAGCAGTACTTC.

This clone has just one count. The V and J genes are TRBV28 and TRBJ1-5; D is perhaps TRBD1 (6 bases). The germline gives CDR1 MDHEN, CDR2 SYDVKM. The CDR3 contains 14 residues. Trimming removed 5 bases from V and 3 bases from J, with 11 bases in between. The CDR3 bases are TGTGCCAGCAGTCTCGGACAGAACAATCAGCCCCAGCATTTT. Protein product: CASSLGQNNQPQHF.

The chain employs TRBV30 and TRBJ2-3; 9 positions agree with TRBD1. The CDR3 runs to 14 residues. The J segment lost 3 bases and the V segment lost 2 bases, leaving 3 bases of the junction unmatched. Germline values: CDR1 GTSNPN, CDR2 SVGIG (reference sequence). Here the CDR3 reads CAWSMDRGTDTQYF. Written as DNA, the CDR3 is TGTGCCTGGAGTATGGACAGGGGAACAGATACGCAGTATTTT.